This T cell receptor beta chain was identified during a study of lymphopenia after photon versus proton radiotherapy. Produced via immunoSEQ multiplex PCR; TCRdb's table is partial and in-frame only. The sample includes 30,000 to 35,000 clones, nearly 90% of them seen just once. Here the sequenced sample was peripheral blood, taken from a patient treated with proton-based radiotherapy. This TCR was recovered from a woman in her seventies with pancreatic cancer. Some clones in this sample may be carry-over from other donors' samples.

In nucleotides, the CDR3 is TGTGCCAGCTCACCACTAGCGGGAGGCATCTACGAGCAGTACTTC. This gives the protein CASSPLAGGIYEQYF. This chain joins TRBV18 and TRBJ2-7, with 10 bases identical to TRBD2. The germline V gene encodes CDR1 KGHSH and CDR2 LQKENI. J was trimmed by 3 bases and V by 1 base; bases with no gene match: 3. The CDR3 totals 15 residues.